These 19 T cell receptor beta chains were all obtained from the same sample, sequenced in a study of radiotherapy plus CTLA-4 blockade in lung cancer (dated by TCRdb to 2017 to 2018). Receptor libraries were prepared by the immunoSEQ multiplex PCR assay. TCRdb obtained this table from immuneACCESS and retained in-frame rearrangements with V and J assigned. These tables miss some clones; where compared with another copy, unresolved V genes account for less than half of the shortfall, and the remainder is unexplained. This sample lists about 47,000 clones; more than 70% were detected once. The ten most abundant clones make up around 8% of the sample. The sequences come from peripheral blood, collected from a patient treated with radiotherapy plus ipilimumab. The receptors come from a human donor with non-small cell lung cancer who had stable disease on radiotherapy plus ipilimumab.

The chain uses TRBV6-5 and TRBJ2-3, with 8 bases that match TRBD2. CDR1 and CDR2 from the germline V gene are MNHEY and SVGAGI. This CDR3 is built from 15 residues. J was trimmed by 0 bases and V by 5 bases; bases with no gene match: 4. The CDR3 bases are TGTGCCAGCAGTCTACTAGCGGACAGCACAGATACGCAGTATTTT. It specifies CASSLLADSTDTQYF.

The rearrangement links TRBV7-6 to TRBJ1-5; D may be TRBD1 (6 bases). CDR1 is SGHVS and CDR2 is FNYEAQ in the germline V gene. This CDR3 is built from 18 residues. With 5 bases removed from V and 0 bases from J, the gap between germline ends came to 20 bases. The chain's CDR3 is CASSPPGHYLYSNQPQHF. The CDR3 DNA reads TGTGCCAGCAGCCCTCCGGGACATTATCTGTATAGCAATCAGCCCCAGCATTTT.

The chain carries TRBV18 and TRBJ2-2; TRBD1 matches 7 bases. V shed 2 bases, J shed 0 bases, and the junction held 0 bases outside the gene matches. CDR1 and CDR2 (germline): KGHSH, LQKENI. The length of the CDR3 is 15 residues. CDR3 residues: CASSPGTANTGELFF. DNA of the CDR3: TGTGCCAGCTCACCAGGGACAGCGAACACCGGGGAGCTGTTTTTT.

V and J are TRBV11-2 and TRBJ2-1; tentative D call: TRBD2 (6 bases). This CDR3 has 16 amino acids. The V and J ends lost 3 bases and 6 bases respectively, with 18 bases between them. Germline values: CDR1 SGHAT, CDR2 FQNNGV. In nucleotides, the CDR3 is TGTGCCAGCAGCTTCGCCCCTAGCGCCGGCTTCAATGAGCAGTTCTTC. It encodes CASSFAPSAGFNEQFF. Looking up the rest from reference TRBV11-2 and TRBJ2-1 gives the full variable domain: EAGVAQSPRYKIIEKRQSVAFWCNPISGHATLYWYQQILGQGPKLLIQFQNNGVVDDSQLPKDRFSAERLKGVDSTLKIQPAKLEDSAVYLCASSFAPSAGFNEQFFGPGTRLTVL.

The CDR3 DNA reads as TGTGCCAGCAGCTTTGAAAACAGCAATCAGCCCCAGCATTTT. Its protein is CASSFENSNQPQHF. The genes are TRBV7-9 and TRBJ1-5; D not certain. This CDR3 has 14 amino acids. Trimming pared 3 bases from V and 1 base from J, leaving 7 bases between. CDR1 is SEHNR and CDR2 is FQNEAQ in the germline V gene (reference sequence).

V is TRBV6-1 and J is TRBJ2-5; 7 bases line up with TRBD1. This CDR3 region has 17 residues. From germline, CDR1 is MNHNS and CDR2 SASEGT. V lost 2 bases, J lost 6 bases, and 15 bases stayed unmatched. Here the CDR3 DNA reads TGTGCCAGCAGTGAAAGACCTGACAGGGTACCGGGAAAGACCCAGTACTTC. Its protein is CASSERPDRVPGKTQYF.

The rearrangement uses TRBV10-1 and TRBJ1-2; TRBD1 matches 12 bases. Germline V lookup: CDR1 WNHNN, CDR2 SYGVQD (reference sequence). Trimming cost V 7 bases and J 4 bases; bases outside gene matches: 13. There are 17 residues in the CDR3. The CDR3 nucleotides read TGCGCCAGCACCCCATCTACCGGGACAGGGGGCATCTATGGCTACACCTTC. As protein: CASTPSTGTGGIYGYTF.

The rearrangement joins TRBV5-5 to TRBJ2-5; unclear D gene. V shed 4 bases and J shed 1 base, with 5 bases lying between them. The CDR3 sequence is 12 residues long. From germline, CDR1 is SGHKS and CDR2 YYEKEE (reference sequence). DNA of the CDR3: TGTGCCAGCAGCCGTCCCCAAGAGACCCAGTACTTC. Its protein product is CASSRPQETQYF.

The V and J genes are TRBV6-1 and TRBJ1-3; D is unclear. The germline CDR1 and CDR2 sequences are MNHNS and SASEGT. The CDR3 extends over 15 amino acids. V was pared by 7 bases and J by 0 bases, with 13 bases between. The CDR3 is CASKAGHSSGNTIYF. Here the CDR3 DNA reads TGTGCCAGCAAAGCAGGTCACTCCTCTGGAAACACCATATATTTT.

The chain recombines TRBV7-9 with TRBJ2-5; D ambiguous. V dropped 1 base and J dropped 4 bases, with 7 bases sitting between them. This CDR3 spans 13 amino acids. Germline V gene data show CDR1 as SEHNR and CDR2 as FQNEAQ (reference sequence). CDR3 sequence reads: CASSLDSLETQYF. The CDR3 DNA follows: TGTGCCAGCAGCTTAGACAGCCTAGAGACCCAGTACTTC.

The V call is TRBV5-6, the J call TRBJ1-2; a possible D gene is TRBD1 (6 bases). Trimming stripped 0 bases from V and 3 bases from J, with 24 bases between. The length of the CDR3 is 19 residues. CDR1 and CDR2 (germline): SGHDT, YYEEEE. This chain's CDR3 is CASSLVTFFRGPEDYGYTF. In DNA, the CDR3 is TGTGCCAGCAGCTTGGTTACCTTCTTCAGGGGACCAGAGGACTATGGCTACACCTTC.

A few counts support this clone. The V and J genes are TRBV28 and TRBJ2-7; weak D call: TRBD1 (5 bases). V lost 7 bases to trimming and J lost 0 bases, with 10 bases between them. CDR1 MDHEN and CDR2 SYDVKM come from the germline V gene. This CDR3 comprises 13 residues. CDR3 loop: CASKEQASYEQYV. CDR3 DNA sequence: TGTGCCAGCAAAGAACAGGCCTCCTACGAGCAGTACGTC.

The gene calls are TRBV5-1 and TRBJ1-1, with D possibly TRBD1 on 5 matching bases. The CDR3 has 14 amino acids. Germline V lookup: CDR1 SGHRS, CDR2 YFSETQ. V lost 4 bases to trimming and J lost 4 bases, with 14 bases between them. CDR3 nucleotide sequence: TGCGCCAGCAGCCCCGGGGCCCTAACCACTGAAGCTTTCTTT. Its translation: CASSPGALTTEAFF.

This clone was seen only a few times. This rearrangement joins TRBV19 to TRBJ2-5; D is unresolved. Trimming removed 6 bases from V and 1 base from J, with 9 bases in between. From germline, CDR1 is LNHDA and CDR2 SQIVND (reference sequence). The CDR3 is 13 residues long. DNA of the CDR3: TGTGCCAGTAGCAAGGTATTCCAAGAGACCCAGTACTTC. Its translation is CASSKVFQETQYF.

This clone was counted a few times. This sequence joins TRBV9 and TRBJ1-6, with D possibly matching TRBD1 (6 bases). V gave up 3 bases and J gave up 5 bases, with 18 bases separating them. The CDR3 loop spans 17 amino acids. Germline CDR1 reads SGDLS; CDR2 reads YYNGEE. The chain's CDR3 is CASSERQGSRNNSPLHF. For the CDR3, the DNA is TGTGCCAGCAGCGAACGGCAGGGGAGTAGGAATAATTCACCCCTCCACTTT.

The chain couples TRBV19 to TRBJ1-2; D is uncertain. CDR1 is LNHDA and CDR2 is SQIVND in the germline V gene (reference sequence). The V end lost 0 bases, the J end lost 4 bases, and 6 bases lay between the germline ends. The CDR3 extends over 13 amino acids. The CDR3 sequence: CASSIEDGYGYTF. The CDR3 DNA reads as TGTGCCAGTAGTATAGAAGACGGCTATGGCTACACCTTC.

CDR3 sequence: CASIGSEGPYGYTF. CDR3 nucleotides: TGTGCCAGCATCGGCTCAGAGGGGCCTTATGGCTACACCTTC. The chain joins TRBV2 to TRBJ1-2, with a tentative D call TRBD1 (5 bases). Germline-derived CDR1 and CDR2 are SNHLY and FYNNEI. Trimming pared 7 bases from V and 5 bases from J, leaving 17 bases between. The CDR3 is made up of 14 amino acids.

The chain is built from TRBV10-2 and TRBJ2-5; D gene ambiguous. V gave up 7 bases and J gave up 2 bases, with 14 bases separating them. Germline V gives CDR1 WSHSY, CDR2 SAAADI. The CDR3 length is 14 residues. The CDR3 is CASKKEYSQETQYF. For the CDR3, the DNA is TGCGCCAGCAAAAAAGAGTACAGTCAAGAGACCCAGTACTTC.

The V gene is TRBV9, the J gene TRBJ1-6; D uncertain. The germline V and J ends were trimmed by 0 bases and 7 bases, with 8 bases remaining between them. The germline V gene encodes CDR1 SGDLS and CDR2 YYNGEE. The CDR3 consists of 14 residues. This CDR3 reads CASSVGTSNSPLHF. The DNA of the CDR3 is TGTGCCAGCAGCGTAGGTACTTCCAATTCACCCCTCCACTTT.